The next 26 T cell receptor beta chains were all read from a single sample in a study of graft-versus-host responses after intestinal transplantation. Clones were sequenced by immunoSEQ multiplex PCR, and TCRdb holds only the in-frame ones, with some missing. The sample carries more than 9,500 clones, about four fifths recorded once. The starting material was PBMCs, obtained around 530 days after intestinal transplant. These receptors came from a human patient who received an intestinal transplant, so some T cells may come from the graft donor.

The V call is TRBV28, the J call TRBJ2-1; 13 nucleotides line up with TRBD2. Germline V gene data show CDR1 as MDHEN and CDR2 as SYDVKM. This CDR3 contains 16 residues. The J segment lost 4 bases and the V segment lost 5 bases, leaving 5 bases of the junction unmatched. The CDR3 sequence is CASSPWTSGSYNEQFF. The CDR3 nucleotides read TGTGCCAGCAGTCCGTGGACTAGCGGGAGTTACAATGAGCAGTTCTTC.

J is TRBJ2-6 and V is TRBV1; the listed D gene, TRBD1, was not tested against the DNA. TRBV1 is termed a pseudogene. This CDR3 contains 18 residues. CDR3 loop: CTSRPSYLAQSRANVLTF. In DNA form, the CDR3 reads TGCACCAGCAGGCCAAGTTATTTGGCACAAAGTCGGGCCAACGTCCTGACTTTC.

This clone came up once. Within the sample, other DNA sequences also encode this same CDR3. The chain uses TRBV6-1 and TRBJ2-3, with 16 bases aligning to TRBD2. The junction had 1 base not matched to a gene; V was cut back by 6 bases and J by 4 bases. The germline gives CDR1 MNHNS, CDR2 SASEGT. The CDR3 loop spans 15 amino acids. The CDR3 loop reads CASRGLAGGPDTQYF. The CDR3 DNA is TGTGCCAGCAGGGGACTAGCGGGGGGGCCAGATACGCAGTATTTT.

The chain couples TRBV9 to TRBJ1-2; possibly TRBD1 for D (6 bases). The CDR3 is 15 residues long. Trimming shortened V by 4 bases and J by 4 bases, and 17 bases separated the two germline ends. Germline CDR1 and CDR2: SGDLS and YYNGEE. CDR3 sequence (DNA): TGTGCCAGCAGCCTAGGTGGGGGCGCGGGCTATGGCTACACCTTC. This sequence encodes CASSLGGGAGYGYTF.

The V call is TRBV7-9, the J call TRBJ2-4, with TRBD1 as a possible D gene (7 bases). CDR1 is SEHNR, CDR2 FQNEAQ, per germline (reference sequence). This CDR3 contains 14 residues. V lost 6 bases to trimming and J lost 2 bases, with 11 bases between them. CDR3 sequence reads: CASRAGGSKNIQYF. For the CDR3, the DNA is TGTGCCAGCAGGGCAGGGGGGTCCAAAAACATTCAGTACTTC.

The chain is built from TRBV11-2 and TRBJ1-6; weak D call: TRBD1 (6 bases). Trimming removed 1 base at V and 7 bases at J, with 11 bases between. From germline, CDR1 is SGHAT and CDR2 FQNNGV. This CDR3 is 15 amino acids long. This chain's CDR3 is CASSLVSQGNSPLHF. The CDR3 coding sequence is TGTGCCAGCAGCTTAGTCTCCCAGGGGAATTCACCCCTCCACTTT.

This clone was detected once. This chain uses TRBV4-1 with TRBJ1-1; the match to TRBD1 covers 7 bases. Trimming took 4 bases from V and 4 from J; bases not matched to a gene: 12. CDR1 MGHRA and CDR2 YSYEKL come from the germline V gene. This CDR3 is 16 amino acids long. The CDR3 sequence: CASSRIITGAGTEAFF. CDR3 nucleotide sequence: TGCGCCAGCAGCCGAATCATAACAGGGGCGGGCACTGAAGCTTTCTTT.

This clone has more than one count but fewer than ten. V usage is TRBV6-5 and J usage is TRBJ2-7; 7 bases are shared with TRBD2. J gave up 11 bases and V 6 bases, and 4 bases lay outside the gene matches. The CDR3 has 10 amino acids. In germline, CDR1 is MNHEY, CDR2 SVGAGI. The CDR3 nucleotides are TGTGCCAGCAGGAGCGGGAAGGAGTACTTC. This translates into CASRSGKEYF.

This clone was found once. The chain combines TRBV18 with TRBJ1-1, with 7 nucleotides matching TRBD1. Germline CDR1 KGHSH, CDR2 LQKENI. V was clipped by 0 bases and J by 7 bases; unmatched bases: 8. The CDR3 contains 15 residues. CDR3 sequence: CASSPPVDRRIEAFF. The CDR3 DNA sequence: TGTGCCAGCTCACCACCAGTGGACAGGAGAATTGAAGCTTTCTTT.

The genes are TRBV29-1 and TRBJ2-3; perhaps TRBD1 as D (6 bases). This CDR3 has 14 amino acids. Germline V CDR1 and CDR2: SQVTM, ANQGSEA. Trimming stripped 8 bases from V and 0 bases from J, with 15 bases between. This CDR3 is CSTEKTGSTDTQYF. CDR3 bases: TGCAGCACAGAGAAGACAGGTAGCACAGATACGCAGTATTTT.

J is TRBJ2-7 and V is TRBV7-8; D is undetermined. With 5 bases removed from V and 6 bases from J, the gap between germline ends came to 11 bases. Germline CDR1 is SGHVS and CDR2 is FQNEAQ. This CDR3 has 12 residues. The CDR3 loop reads CASSRPMGEQYF. In nucleotides, the CDR3 is TGTGCCAGCAGCCGGCCGATGGGCGAGCAGTACTTC.

This clone has just a few counts. The chain employs TRBV28 and TRBJ2-1; TRBD1 might be the D (6 bases). The CDR3 sequence is 13 residues long. Germline-derived CDR1 and CDR2 are MDHEN and SYDVKM. V lost 6 bases, J lost 3 bases, and 9 bases lay in between. CDR3 DNA: TGTGCCAGCAGGAGGGACAACTACAATGAGCAGTTCTTC. It encodes CASRRDNYNEQFF.

The chain employs TRBV9 and TRBJ2-3; a weak D match, TRBD2 (5 bases). The CDR3 spans 15 residues. V gave up 4 bases and J gave up 2 bases, with 14 bases separating them. Germline CDR1 and CDR2: SGDLS and YYNGEE. The CDR3 DNA is TGTGCCAGCAGCCCCTCGGGATTCAACACAGATACGCAGTATTTT. Its translation is CASSPSGFNTDTQYF.

The J gene is TRBJ2-1, the V gene TRBV18, with TRBD2 matching over 12 bases. Germline loops: CDR1 KGHSH, CDR2 LQKENI. V lost 3 bases and J lost 8; bases outside the gene matches: 5. CDR3 length: 15 residues. In DNA form, the CDR3 reads TGTGCCAGCTCACCGACTAGCGGGAGTCGCCATGAGCAGTTCTTC. This codes for CASSPTSGSRHEQFF.

This chain links TRBV7-3 with TRBJ2-5; either TRBD1 or TRBD2 may supply D (5 bases each). The germline V and J ends were trimmed by 4 bases and 5 bases, with 17 bases remaining between them. The CDR3 loop spans 15 amino acids. Per the germline V gene, CDR1 is SGHTA and CDR2 is FQGTGA. The CDR3 is CASSSGSPPRETQYF. The CDR3 coding sequence is TGTGCCAGCAGCTCAGGGAGCCCCCCCAGGGAGACCCAGTACTTC. The variable domain in full, completed from reference TRBV7-3 and TRBJ2-5, reads GAGVSQTPSNKVTEKGKYVELRCDPISGHTALYWYRQSLGQGPEFLIYFQGTGAADDSGLPNDRFFAVRPEGSVSTLKIQRTERGDSAVYLCASSSGSPPRETQYFGPGTRLLVL.

V and J are TRBV5-1 and TRBJ1-1; tentatively, D is TRBD1 (5 bases). Germline V gene sequence: CDR1 SGHRS, CDR2 YFSETQ. The V gene lost 2 bases and the J gene lost 0 bases, with 8 bases spanning the gap. The CDR3 has 14 amino acids. CDR3 nucleotide sequence: TGCGCCAGCAGCTTAACAGGCATGAACACTGAAGCTTTCTTT. Its protein product is CASSLTGMNTEAFF.

The rearrangement joins TRBV5-4 to TRBJ2-3; 10 nucleotides agree with TRBD2. Germline V gene sequence: CDR1 SGHNT, CDR2 YYREEE (reference sequence). This CDR3 is 17 amino acids long. J gave up 3 bases and V 1 base, and 8 bases lay outside the gene matches. The CDR3 region is CASSLPNLAGATDTQYF. In DNA, the CDR3 is TGTGCCAGCAGCTTGCCTAACCTAGCGGGAGCTACAGATACGCAGTATTTT.

V and J are TRBV7-6 and TRBJ2-5, with a weak D call TRBD1 (6 bases). Germline loops: CDR1 SGHVS, CDR2 FNYEAQ. Trimming removed 4 bases at V and 1 base at J, with 10 bases between. The length of the CDR3 is 14 residues. Here the CDR3 reads CASSYREIQETQYF. The DNA for the CDR3 is TGTGCCAGCAGCTACAGGGAGATCCAAGAGACCCAGTACTTC.

This chain joins TRBV28 and TRBJ1-1, with 10 nucleotides matching TRBD1. Germline V gene data show CDR1 as MDHEN and CDR2 as SYDVKM. This CDR3 contains 12 residues. Unmatched junction bases numbered 1, after V lost 3 bases and J lost 9 bases. CDR3 region: CASSLGQGKAFF. In DNA form, the CDR3 reads TGTGCCAGCAGTTTGGGACAGGGGAAAGCTTTCTTT. Filled out from reference TRBV28 and TRBJ1-1, the complete variable domain reads DVKVTQSSRYLVKRTGEKVFLECVQDMDHENMFWYRQDPGLGLRLIYFSYDVKMKEKGDIPEGYSVSREKKERFSLILESASTNQTSMYLCASSLGQGKAFFGQGTRLTVV.

This clone occurred once. The chain joins TRBV6-5 to TRBJ2-2, with D hard to call. CDR1 is MNHEY and CDR2 is SVGAGI in the germline V gene. CDR3 length: 13 amino acids. The V and J ends lost 6 bases and 13 bases respectively, with 18 bases between them. The CDR3 nucleotides are TGTGCCAGCAGAGTATCGGGTGCGATGGGGCTGTTTTTT. It is translated as CASRVSGAMGLFF.

J is TRBJ1-6 and V is TRBV5-1, with D possibly being TRBD1 (6 bases). This CDR3 contains 14 residues. Germline CDR1 reads SGHRS; CDR2 reads YFSETQ. V lost 0 bases and J 6 bases, leaving 7 bases between the germline ends. CDR3 amino acids: CASSLGTANSPLHF. The CDR3 region has the DNA TGCGCCAGCAGCTTGGGGACAGCTAATTCACCCCTCCACTTT. Filled out from reference TRBV5-1 and TRBJ1-6, the complete variable domain reads KAGVTQTPRYLIKTRGQQVTLSCSPISGHRSVSWYQQTPGQGLQFLFEYFSETQRNKGNFPGRFSGRQFSNSRSEMNVSTLELGDSALYLCASSLGTANSPLHFGNGTRLTVT.

The chain has TRBV10-3 and TRBJ2-3; no clear D gene. The V end lost 3 bases, the J end lost 3 bases, and 4 bases lay between the germline ends. The CDR3 length is 12 residues. Per the germline V gene, CDR1 is ENHRY and CDR2 is SYGVKD. CDR3 bases: TGTGCCATCAGTGACAGGACAGATACGCAGTATTTT. As protein: CAISDRTDTQYF.

V usage is TRBV11-1 and J usage is TRBJ2-1; TRBD2 agrees at 8 bases. Trimming cost V 1 base and J 2 bases; bases outside gene matches: 1. Per the germline V gene, CDR1 is SGHAT and CDR2 is FQDESV (reference sequence). The CDR3 is 15 amino acids. CDR3 sequence reads: CASSLGSGAYNEQFF. The DNA of the CDR3 is TGTGCCAGCAGCTTAGGTAGCGGGGCCTACAATGAGCAGTTCTTC.

The chain couples TRBV19 to TRBJ2-3; TRBD1 matches at 7 bases. The CDR3 runs to 15 residues. V gave up 10 bases and J gave up 2 bases; unmatched junction bases: 12. Germline loops: CDR1 LNHDA, CDR2 SQIVND (reference sequence). The CDR3 here is CATTLRGSPTDTQYF. CDR3 nucleotides: TGTGCCACTACTCTCAGGGGGAGCCCCACAGATACGCAGTATTTT.

As for this clone: A junction boundary mismatches the germline segment, possibly from a read error. The chain uses TRBV7-8 and TRBJ2-2, with D possibly TRBD1 on 5 matching bases. The germline V gene has CDR1 SGHVS and CDR2 FQNEAQ. The CDR3 loop spans 14 amino acids. The DNA of the CDR3 is TGTGCCAGCACCTTAGACAGCTACACCGGGGAGCTGTTTTTT. This sequence encodes CASTLDSYTGELFF.

The chain links TRBV5-1 to TRBJ1-2; no firm D call. The CDR3 is 14 amino acids. The V end lost 5 bases, the J end lost 0 bases, and 11 bases lay between the germline ends. Germline CDR1 SGHRS, CDR2 YFSETQ. CDR3 coding DNA: TGCGCCAGCAGTCTGTCGACCGCTAACTATGGCTACACCTTC. Translated, it gives CASSLSTANYGYTF.